This T cell receptor beta chain emerged from a study of blood T cell repertoires in COVID-19. The assay was immunoSEQ multiplex PCR, and TCRdb's table has in-frame clones only and misses some. The sample lists around 88,000 clones, roughly 90% occurring once. This CDR3 spans 14 amino acids. The germline CDR1 and CDR2 sequences are SGHRS and YFSETQ. Deletions cut 0 bases from V and 0 bases from J, with 7 bases between. The receptor was isolated from a woman aged 80 or over with acute or convalescent COVID-19. The sample consisted of peripheral blood. The rearrangement links TRBV5-1 to TRBJ2-7; TRBD2 might be the D (6 bases). CDR3 loop: CASSLGLGSYEQYF. In nucleotides, the CDR3 is TGCGCCAGCAGCTTGGGACTAGGCTCCTACGAGCAGTACTTC.